Sequencing of this T cell receptor beta chain was carried out in a study of cytomegalovirus exposure and HLA in healthy donors. Study-wide findings and caveats: The study listed under 200 cytomegalovirus-associated TCR beta chains. CMV serostatus was the sole immune exposure information available. HLA allele associations emerged for 15,000 to 20,000 TCR beta sequences in a later analysis, at 0.05 false discovery rate.

CDR3 length: 15 amino acids. Germline CDR1 is MNHNS and CDR2 is SASEGT. V lost 3 bases and J 8 bases, leaving 14 bases between the germline ends. Notes on this clone: Antigen unknown.

In the PCR, 60 Vbeta and 13 Jbeta primers were used. Only in-frame clones appear in the TCRdb table, and some are missing; sequencing was by immunoSEQ multiplex PCR. The sample lists some 61,000 clones, 75% to 90% occurring once. There was no recording of CMV serostatus for this donor. The TCR was taken from a human donor in good health. The chain recombines TRBV6-1 with TRBJ1-6; perhaps TRBD1 as D (6 bases). The specimen sequenced was PBMCs. CDR3 protein: CASSDRGGGDSPLHF. In DNA form, the CDR3 reads TGTGCCAGCAGTGACCGAGGGGGGGGCGATTCACCCCTCCACTTT.